The rows below give T cell receptor beta chains drawn from one sample of a study of blood T cell repertoires in COVID-19. Sequencing used immunoSEQ multiplex PCR; TCRdb keeps in-frame clones, though not all of them. The data hold about 480,000 clones, with approximately 90% observed a single time. Material for sequencing was PBMCs or T cells enriched from blood (not recorded which). These receptors came from a woman aged 55-75 years who had recovered from COVID-19. Both conserved end residues are part of each CDR3. A D gene is named only where the DNA matches it firmly. Clone sizes are given selectively: once, few, many, or a class where the clone is expanded.

clone_size	v_call	d_call	j_call	cdr3_aa	cdr3_nt
NA	TRBV27	TRBD2	TRBJ2-1	CASSETSGGVFRSYNEQFF	TGTGCCAGCAGTGAGACTAGCGGGGGTGTATTCCGCTCCTACAATGAGCAGTTCTTC
NA	TRBV18	NA	TRBJ2-2	CASSPLRDTGELFF	TGTGCCAGCTCACCACTCAGGGACACCGGGGAGCTGTTTTTT
NA	TRBV11-2	TRBD1	TRBJ1-2	CASSAGGRNYGYTF	TGTGCCAGCAGCGCAGGGGGTAGGAACTATGGCTACACCTTC
NA	TRBV27	NA	TRBJ1-5	CASSRDTSNQPQHF	TGTGCCAGCAGCCGGGACACGAGCAATCAGCCCCAGCATTTT
NA	TRBV28	NA	TRBJ1-4	CASSPGGATNEKLFF	TGTGCCAGCAGCCCCGGGGGAGCAACTAATGAAAAACTGTTTTTT
NA	TRBV9	TRBD1	TRBJ1-4	CASSVDGTGVYGKLFF	TGTGCCAGCAGCGTAGACGGGACAGGGGTTTATGGAAAACTGTTTTTT
NA	TRBV19	NA	TRBJ2-1	CASSLGWSPSNEQFF	TGTGCCAGTAGCCTTGGGTGGAGCCCTAGCAATGAGCAGTTCTTC
NA	TRBV18	TRBD2	TRBJ2-1	CASSPPGLEEQFF	TGTGCCAGCTCACCACCGGGACTAGAAGAGCAGTTCTTC
once	TRBV19	TRBD1	TRBJ2-7	CASSRATGSYEQYF	TGTGCCAGTAGTAGAGCGACAGGGAGCTACGAGCAGTACTTC
NA	TRBV30	NA	TRBJ1-2	CAWSPQGWNGYTF	TGTGCCTGGAGCCCACAGGGATGGAATGGCTACACCTTC
NA	TRBV5-1	NA	TRBJ2-6	CASSHQGSSSGANVLTF	TGCGCCAGCAGTCATCAGGGTTCGAGCTCTGGGGCCAACGTCCTGACTTTC
NA	TRBV7-7	NA	TRBJ2-3	CASYQLRVGLSDTQYF	TGTGCCAGCTACCAGCTTAGGGTGGGACTCAGCGATACGCAGTATTTT
NA	TRBV6-5	NA	TRBJ2-1	CASRSLASNEQFF	TGTGCCAGCAGATCACTAGCATCCAATGAGCAGTTCTTC
NA	TRBV11-3	NA	TRBJ2-5	CASSLPPKLADNQETQYF	TGTGCCAGCAGCTTACCCCCCAAACTAGCCGATAACCAAGAGACCCAGTACTTC
NA	TRBV27	TRBD2	TRBJ2-3	CASTMGRLAGKSTDTQYF	TGTGCCAGCACGATGGGCCGACTAGCGGGGAAAAGCACAGATACGCAGTATTTT
once	TRBV19	TRBD1	TRBJ1-5	CASSIGQGTVSNQPQHF	TGTGCCAGTAGTATCGGGCAGGGGACAGTAAGCAATCAGCCCCAGCATTTT
NA	TRBV2	NA	TRBJ2-7	CASSGGDHEQYF	TGTGCCAGCAGCGGCGGGGACCACGAGCAGTACTTC
NA	TRBV6-2/TRBV6-3	TRBD1	TRBJ1-1	CASSPGGGSTEAFF	TGTGCCAGCAGCCCAGGGGGCGGATCCACTGAAGCTTTCTTT
NA	TRBV3-1/TRBV3-2	TRBD2	TRBJ2-7	CASSQPTSGGYEQYF	TGTGCCAGCAGCCAACCGACTAGCGGGGGGTACGAGCAGTACTTC
NA	TRBV2	TRBD1	TRBJ1-2	CASSVTGGEGYTF	TGTGCCAGCAGTGTGACAGGGGGAGAGGGCTACACCTTC
NA	TRBV24-1	NA	TRBJ1-2	CATSDTDSGYGYTF	TGTGCCACCAGTGACACGGACAGTGGCTATGGCTACACCTTC
NA	TRBV28	NA	TRBJ2-3	CASSFGGGDYTDTQYF	TGTGCCAGCAGTTTTGGCGGCGGGGATTACACAGATACGCAGTATTTT
NA	TRBV5-1	TRBD1	TRBJ1-2	CASSPGGQGARGYTF	TGCGCCAGCAGCCCGGGGGGACAGGGGGCACGAGGCTACACCTTC
NA	TRBV7-6	TRBD1	TRBJ1-4	CASSGDRGDEKLFF	TGTGCCAGCAGCGGGGACAGGGGGGATGAAAAACTGTTTTTT
NA	TRBV4-1	TRBD1	TRBJ1-5	CASSQRWQGDVGNQPQHF	TGCGCCAGCAGCCAAAGGTGGCAGGGGGACGTGGGCAATCAGCCCCAGCATTTT
NA	TRBV7-6	NA	TRBJ2-7	CASSSRGSSYEQYF	TGTGCCAGCAGCTCTCGGGGGAGCTCCTACGAGCAGTACTTC
NA	TRBV5-1	NA	TRBJ1-2	CASSLGDTFNYGYTF	TGCGCCAGCAGCTTGGGGGACACATTCAACTATGGCTACACCTTC
NA	TRBV27	NA	TRBJ1-2	CASSLLSTGQHNYGYTF	TGTGCCAGCAGTTTATTGTCGACAGGCCAACATAACTATGGCTACACCTTC
NA	TRBV28	NA	TRBJ1-5	CASRSAGLGSQPQHF	TGTGCCAGCAGATCCGCAGGGTTGGGTAGTCAGCCCCAGCATTTT
NA	TRBV24-1	TRBD1	TRBJ1-2	CATSDFGQGYGYTF	TGTGCCACCAGTGATTTCGGACAGGGATATGGCTACACCTTC
NA	TRBV19	NA	TRBJ1-6	CASSRSGNNISPLHF	TGTGCCAGTAGCAGATCGGGGAATAATATTTCACCCCTCCACTTT